The 17 T cell receptor beta chains given below trace back to one sample, sequenced in a study of CD8+CD57+ T cells in acquired aplastic anemia. Genomic DNA provided the template from which TCR beta VDJ and CDR3 profiles were obtained. TCRdb recomputed calls from the reads with MiXCR, one row per CDR3 protein. The sample includes some 120,000 distinct CDR3 sequences, 45% to 60% of them seen just once. The patients chosen for sequencing had shown expansion of CD8+CD57+ cells (detected by flow cytometry). Material: sorted CD4+, CD8+, or CD8+CD57+ T cells (not recorded which) from PBMCs. All receptors come from a human donor with aplastic anemia.

This chain joins TRBV2 and TRBJ2-1, with D uncertain. Germline V gives CDR1 SNHLY, CDR2 FYNNEI. The CDR3 spans 10 residues. Trimming removed 9 bases at V and 9 bases at J, with 9 bases between. The CDR3 region has the DNA TGTGCCAGTCAACGAGTTGAGCAGTTCTTC. It encodes CASQRVEQFF.

The rearrangement uses TRBV20-1 and TRBJ2-7; possibly TRBD1 or TRBD2 for D (6 bases each). Germline V lookup: CDR1 DFQATT, CDR2 SNEGSKA (reference sequence). The V end was cut by 2 bases, the J end by 2 bases, with 10 bases between. The CDR3 spans 13 residues. CDR3 protein: CSARSGATYEQYF. CDR3 coding DNA: TGCAGTGCTAGATCGGGGGCTACCTACGAGCAGTACTTC.

In this sample, this clonotype turned up many times. This rearrangement joins TRBV20-1 to TRBJ2-3; 9 positions agree with TRBD2. Looked up from germline, CDR1 is DFQATT and CDR2 is SNEGSKA (reference sequence). The CDR3 consists of 18 residues. J gave up 4 bases and V 3 bases, and 17 bases lay outside the gene matches. The CDR3 region is CSASLREGPSVFPDTQYF. The DNA of the CDR3 is TGCAGTGCTAGTCTGCGGGAGGGCCCTAGTGTCTTCCCAGATACGCAGTATTTT.

This clonotype was counted ten times or more. The chain combines TRBV19 with TRBJ2-5; D not certain. CDR1 is LNHDA, CDR2 SQIVND, per germline (reference sequence). This CDR3 contains 14 residues. The V end was cut by 3 bases, the J end by 0 bases, with 8 bases between. CDR3 loop: CASSIFGDQETQYF. The CDR3 DNA reads TGTGCCAGTAGTATTTTTGGAGACCAAGAGACCCAGTACTTC.

The V call is TRBV10-2, the J call TRBJ1-1, with TRBD1 as a possible D gene (6 bases). The germline gives CDR1 WSHSY, CDR2 SAAADI. V shed 6 bases and J shed 5 bases, with 13 bases lying between them. There are 13 residues in the CDR3. CDR3 sequence (DNA): TGCGCCAGCAGCCAACAGGGAGGGACTGAAGCTTTCTTT. Translation: CASSQQGGTEAFF.

This clonotype appeared a single time. This chain connects TRBV11-2 to TRBJ2-3; 9 positions agree with TRBD1. CDR3 length: 15 residues. Unmatched junction bases numbered 7, after V lost 5 bases and J lost 4 bases. In germline, CDR1 is SGHAT, CDR2 FQNNGV. The CDR3 loop reads CASSQRTGVADTQYF. In nucleotides, the CDR3 is TGTGCCAGCAGCCAACGGACAGGGGTCGCAGATACGCAGTATTTT.

The chain joins TRBV10-2 to TRBJ2-1; 11 nucleotides line up with TRBD2. Germline V CDR1 and CDR2: WSHSY, SAAADI. The CDR3 sequence is 15 residues long. V was clipped by 8 bases and J by 2 bases; unmatched bases: 5. In DNA form, the CDR3 reads TGCGCCAGCGGGACTAGCGGATTTGCCTACAATGAGCAGTTCTTC. Its translation is CASGTSGFAYNEQFF.

This chain joins TRBV6-5 and TRBJ1-2, with a weak D call TRBD1 (5 bases). The CDR3 is 15 amino acids. V lost 0 bases and J lost 4, with 12 bases in between. Germline CDR1 MNHEY, CDR2 SVGAGI. Here the CDR3 reads CASSYSNSGSYGYTF. The CDR3 DNA reads TGTGCCAGCAGTTACTCGAATTCAGGGAGCTATGGCTACACCTTC.

In this sample, this clonotype turned up many times. CDR3 region: CASSLPSGGTYEQYF. For the CDR3, the DNA is TGTGCCAGCAGCTTACCGTCAGGGGGCACCTACGAGCAGTACTTC. The genes are TRBV7-2 and TRBJ2-7; TRBD1 matches at 8 bases. In germline, CDR1 is SGHTA, CDR2 FQGNSA. The CDR3 loop spans 15 amino acids. The trim removed 2 bases at V and 2 bases at J, leaving 5 bases unmatched.

This clonotype turned up a few times. The chain joins TRBV7-2 to TRBJ2-7; TRBD1 is a possible D gene (6 bases). The DNA end lines up better with TRBJ2-5; the J call may be wrong. Germline V gene lookup returns CDR1 SGHTA and CDR2 FQGNSA. The CDR3 contains 14 residues. CDR3 sequence reads: CASSIKTGAETQYF. The DNA for the CDR3 is TGTGCCAGCAGCATAAAGACAGGAGCAGAGACCCAGTACTTC.

The rearrangement joins TRBV10-3 to TRBJ1-5; 7 nucleotides match TRBD1. From germline, CDR1 is ENHRY and CDR2 SYGVKD. The CDR3 consists of 17 residues. The J segment lost 7 bases and the V segment lost 2 bases, leaving 14 bases of the junction unmatched. The CDR3 loop reads CAISEPGIRTGQQPQHF. In DNA form, the CDR3 reads TGTGCCATCAGTGAGCCAGGGATCCGGACAGGACAGCAGCCCCAGCATTTT.

This clonotype was detected ten times or more. The genes are TRBV13 and TRBJ2-7; D not certain. Deletions cut 0 bases from V and 4 bases from J, with 4 bases between. Germline V gene data show CDR1 as PRHDT and CDR2 as FYEKMQ (reference sequence). CDR3 length: 12 amino acids. The CDR3 loop reads CASSLGQYEQYF. In DNA, the CDR3 is TGTGCCAGCAGCTTAGGACAGTACGAGCAGTACTTC. Combining the CDR3 with reference TRBV13 and TRBJ2-7 gives the whole variable domain AAGVIQSPRHLIKEKRETATLKCYPIPRHDTVYWYQQGPGQDPQFLISFYEKMQSDKGSIPDRFSAQQFSDYHSELNMSSLELGDSALYFCASSLGQYEQYFGPGTRLTVT.

The chain carries TRBV9 and TRBJ1-2; TRBD1 is a possible D gene (6 bases). Germline V lookup: CDR1 SGDLS, CDR2 YYNGEE. There are 16 residues in the CDR3. V lost 3 bases and J 5 bases, leaving 20 bases between the germline ends. The CDR3 nucleotides read TGTGCCAGCAGCGCGAATAGACAGGACTCTCTATATGGCTACACCTTC. It specifies CASSANRQDSLYGYTF.

The DNA for the CDR3 is TGCAGTGCCATGGGGCTGGAATACACAGATACGCAGTATTTT. This sequence encodes CSAMGLEYTDTQYF. The chain recombines TRBV20-1 with TRBJ2-3, with D possibly matching TRBD1 (5 bases). This CDR3 is built from 14 residues. Germline V gives CDR1 DFQATT, CDR2 SNEGSKA (reference sequence). V lost 6 bases and J lost 2, with 15 bases in between.

As to this clonotype: Sequence at one end of the junction differs from germline and may be a read error. This sequence joins TRBV7-7 and TRBJ2-7; D call uncertain. CDR3 size: 13 residues. Germline CDR1 reads SSHAT; CDR2 reads FNYEAQ (reference sequence). CDR3 nucleotide sequence: TGTGCTAGCAGCTTGGCAGCCTCCTACGAGCAGTGCTTC. Protein product: CASSLAASYEQCF.

The chain recombines TRBV15 with TRBJ2-2; D is possibly TRBD1 (5 bases). The CDR3 spans 17 residues. The germline V gene has CDR1 LNHNV and CDR2 YYDKDF (reference sequence). V gave up 3 bases and J gave up 1 base, with 15 bases separating them. The chain's CDR3 is CATSRETVVVNTGELFF. Written as DNA, the CDR3 is TGTGCCACCAGCAGGGAGACAGTCGTAGTGAACACCGGGGAGCTGTTTTTT.

This clonotype was seen a handful of times. The rearrangement joins TRBV7-6 to TRBJ2-5; possibly TRBD2 for D (7 bases). V lost 1 base, J lost 2 bases, and 29 bases lay in between. This CDR3 spans 21 amino acids. CDR1 SGHVS and CDR2 FNYEAQ come from the germline V gene. CDR3 in DNA: TGTGCCAGCAGCTTAGAGAGGGTGCCCGGGGGGCGCATCGCGTCTCAAGAGACCCAGTACTTC. Translation gives CASSLERVPGGRIASQETQYF.